This TCR beta chain appears in the sequencing data of a study of blood T cell repertoires in COVID-19. Trimming stripped 5 bases from V and 5 bases from J, with 12 bases between. The CDR3 loop spans 14 amino acids. Per germline, CDR1 SEHNR and CDR2 FQNEAQ (reference sequence). TCRdb keeps only in-frame clones here, not all; method: immunoSEQ multiplex PCR. The sample has around 260,000 clones; roughly 90% are singletons. This chain joins TRBV7-9 and TRBJ1-4; D is uncertain. The sequence was obtained from a woman aged 25-40 years with active or convalescent COVID-19. Sequenced: peripheral blood. The CDR3 DNA follows: TGTGCCAGCAGCGGGAGCTCCGCGAATGAAAAACTGTTTTTT. Translation: CASSGSSANEKLFF.